The clone carrying this TCR beta chain was observed many times. Its antigen is undetermined. Specified time point: persistent/refractory GD, antithyroid drugs over 5 years with positive TRAb. There was RNA extracted from PBMCs, and the TCR library was made from it. The data are from a study of regulatory T cells in long-lasting Graves disease. Trimming shortened V by 4 bases and J by 7 bases, and 10 bases separated the two germline ends. The germline V gene encodes CDR1 SGHAT and CDR2 FQNNGV. The CDR3 covers 13 residues. Arm-PCR of CDR3 regions and iRepertoire HTBI primers were the basis on which TCR beta libraries were built. TCRdb processed the multiplex PCR reads anew with MiXCR; each CDR3 protein has one entry. Of about 470,000 distinct CDR3 sequences in the sample, about a fifth were seen once. Whole-study findings and limits: Newly diagnosed patients shared 1,000 or so public clonotypes; persistent patients shared some 2,600.

The TCR originated in a female donor with Graves disease. V usage is TRBV11-2 and J usage is TRBJ1-4; D perhaps matches TRBD1 (5 bases). The sample consisted of peripheral blood mononuclear cells (PBMCs), taken when the disease was refractory, from a patient treated with antithyroid drugs. The CDR3 region has the DNA TGTGCCAGCAGCTCAGACAGCCGTGAAAAACTGTTTTTT. It translates to CASSSDSREKLFF.